These 12 T cell receptor beta chains originate from one sample sequenced in a study of cytomegalovirus exposure and HLA in healthy donors. 60 Vbeta and 13 Jbeta primers were used in PCR. Here immunoSEQ multiplex PCR was the method, and the copy in TCRdb shows in-frame clones only, minus some. This sample yields approximately 40,000 clones, of which around 82% are seen a single time; 8% to 11% belongs to the top ten. The sequenced sample consisted of PBMCs. The receptor source for this set is a woman under 30 in good health and CMV-seropositive.

This clone showed up just once. This rearrangement joins TRBV27 to TRBJ2-1, with 10 nucleotides matching TRBD2. The V gene's germline CDR1 is MNHEY and CDR2 SMNVEV (reference sequence). CDR3 length: 17 residues. The V segment lost 3 bases and the J segment 8 bases; nucleotides outside the gene matches: 13. CDR3 coding DNA: TGTGCCAGCAGTTTGACGCGGACTAGCGGACAAGTCTATGAGCAGTTCTTC. The encoded protein is CASSLTRTSGQVYEQFF.

The V call is TRBV19, the J call TRBJ2-6; D is perhaps TRBD2 (5 bases). CDR1 is LNHDA and CDR2 is SQIVND in the germline V gene (reference sequence). The CDR3 length is 16 residues. V lost 0 bases to trimming and J lost 2 bases, with 8 bases between them. This chain's CDR3 is CASSIDPGTGANVLTF. CDR3 DNA: TGTGCCAGTAGTATAGACCCGGGGACTGGGGCCAACGTCCTGACTTTC.

A single count supports this clone. The rearrangement links TRBV27 to TRBJ2-5; D is uncertain. V was cut by 3 bases and J by 5 bases, with 10 bases left in between. This CDR3 has 13 residues. Germline V lookup: CDR1 MNHEY, CDR2 SMNVEV (reference sequence). DNA of the CDR3: TGTGCCAGCAGTTTGTGGCCGCCCGAGACCCAGTACTTC. Amino acid sequence: CASSLWPPETQYF.

This chain links TRBV7-6 with TRBJ2-7; 7 positions match TRBD1. Germline values: CDR1 SGHVS, CDR2 FNYEAQ. V lost 5 bases and J lost 6; bases outside the gene matches: 7. The CDR3 loop spans 13 amino acids. This CDR3 reads CASSPDRVVEQYF. DNA of the CDR3: TGTGCCAGCAGCCCAGACAGGGTAGTCGAGCAGTACTTC.

V is TRBV7-2 and J is TRBJ2-3, with 8 positions matching TRBD2. The CDR3 is made up of 15 amino acids. Germline lookup yields CDR1 SGHTA and CDR2 FQGNSA. V shed 5 bases and J 2 bases; nucleotides not matched to a gene: 6. CDR3 in amino acids: CASSPGLGATDTQYF. For the CDR3, the DNA is TGTGCCAGCAGCCCGGGACTAGGGGCCACAGATACGCAGTATTTT. Looking up the rest from reference TRBV7-2 and TRBJ2-3 gives the full variable domain: GAGVSQSPSNKVTEKGKDVELRCDPISGHTALYWYRQSLGQGLEFLIYFQGNSAPDKSGLPSDRFSAERTGGSVSTLTIQRTQQEDSAVYLCASSPGLGATDTQYFGPGTRLTVL.

The chain is built from TRBV27 and TRBJ2-7, with D perhaps TRBD2 (6 bases). Trimming left V 5 bases short and J 0 bases short, with 14 bases between. This CDR3 comprises 15 residues. CDR1 MNHEY and CDR2 SMNVEV come from the germline V gene (reference sequence). CDR3 amino acids: CASSPRAGSSYEQYF. In DNA, the CDR3 is TGTGCCAGCAGTCCGAGGGCGGGGTCCTCCTACGAGCAGTACTTC.

The gene calls are TRBV15 and TRBJ2-1, with D possibly TRBD2 on 5 matching bases. This CDR3 comprises 19 residues. The germline V gene has CDR1 LNHNV and CDR2 YYDKDF (reference sequence). Trimming cost V 0 bases and J 5 bases, with 23 bases left between them. The CDR3 sequence: CATSRDKTGFITRDNEQFF. As DNA, the CDR3 is TGTGCCACCAGCAGAGATAAGACGGGATTCATTACAAGGGACAATGAGCAGTTCTTC.

The J gene is TRBJ2-5, the V gene TRBV18; 10 bases agree with TRBD2. CDR1 is KGHSH, CDR2 LQKENI, per germline. V shed 0 bases and J 10 bases; nucleotides not matched to a gene: 11. The CDR3 sequence is 16 residues long. For the CDR3, the DNA is TGTGCCAGCTCACCACCGCTAGCGGGGGCCGCGGGGGGCCAGTACTTC. Protein product: CASSPPLAGAAGGQYF.

The DNA of the CDR3 is TGTGCCAGCAGCTTAATCGGCCTAGCGGGACGCTACGAGCAGTACTTC. This encodes CASSLIGLAGRYEQYF. The chain links TRBV5-6 to TRBJ2-7; TRBD2 matches 9 bases. CDR1 and CDR2 (germline): SGHDT, YYEEEE. CDR3 length equals 16 residues. V trimming: 2 bases; J trimming: 3 bases; junction bases outside the gene matches: 9.

The V and J genes are TRBV2 and TRBJ2-3; 10 positions agree with TRBD1. With 4 bases clipped from V and 4 bases from J, the junction kept 2 bases outside the gene matches. Germline lookup yields CDR1 SNHLY and CDR2 FYNNEI. The CDR3 is 14 residues long. CDR3 sequence reads: CASSAGTGADTQYF. The CDR3 region has the DNA TGTGCCAGCAGTGCAGGGACAGGGGCAGATACGCAGTATTTT.

The chain's CDR3 is CSVAPAGVYEQYF. The CDR3 DNA is TGCAGCGTTGCTCCAGCGGGGGTTTACGAGCAGTACTTC. The chain uses TRBV29-1 and TRBJ2-7; TRBD2 matches 8 bases. The trim removed 4 bases at V and 4 bases at J, leaving 6 bases unmatched. Germline assignment: CDR1 SQVTM and CDR2 ANQGSEA. The CDR3 is made up of 13 amino acids.

This clone was observed a few times. J is TRBJ1-4 and V is TRBV7-9; 9 bases agree with TRBD1. V gave up 4 bases and J gave up 12 bases; unmatched junction bases: 9. This CDR3 contains 14 residues. Looked up from germline, CDR1 is SEHNR and CDR2 is FQNEAQ (reference sequence). The CDR3: CASSSGTGTRELFF. The CDR3 DNA follows: TGTGCCAGCAGCTCCGGGACAGGGACTAGGGAACTGTTTTTT.